This T cell receptor (beta chain) was recorded in a study of blood T cell repertoires in COVID-19. Study in general: Both acute and convalescent COVID-19 samples were obtained from the United States, Italy and Spain.

V was clipped by 3 bases and J by 5 bases, with 10 bases between them. Looked up from germline, CDR1 is MNHEY and CDR2 is SMNVEV (reference sequence). The CDR3 runs to 13 residues. In the authors' workflow: Estimated nucleated cell counts came from reference gene primer amplification. Generated by immunoSEQ multiplex PCR, the TCRdb table keeps only in-frame clones and is missing some. The D gene and trimming were derived from the DNA, and the V and J assignments and clone size from that table. This table holds over 120,000 clones, approximately 88% found once. The sequenced sample consisted of peripheral blood. V and J are TRBV27 and TRBJ1-2, with D possibly matching TRBD1 (5 bases). The sequence was collected from a woman aged 45-65 years with acute or convalescent COVID-19. CDR3 amino acids: CASSLQGPYGYTF. The CDR3 nucleotides read TGTGCCAGCAGTTTGCAGGGCCCGTATGGCTACACCTTC.